Below, one TCR beta chain is given with its context. Per germline, CDR1 SGHTA and CDR2 FQGNSA. This CDR3 contains 14 residues. V was cut by 3 bases and J by 3 bases, with 12 bases left in between. The record originates from a study of ipilimumab plus nivolumab after autologous stem cell transplantation. Using immunoSEQ multiplex PCR, the repertoire was profiled, and TCRdb retains in-frame clones only, with some absent. This table holds 35,000 to 50,000 clones, approximately 90% found once. The clonotype comes from a male donor with multiple myeloma. J is TRBJ2-7 and V is TRBV7-2; D is unclear. The source material was PBMCs, sampled in a trial of ipilimumab plus nivolumab as post-transplant consolidation. The CDR3 spells CASSLAGPDYEQYF. Written as DNA, the CDR3 is TGTGCCAGCAGCTTGGCAGGACCCGACTACGAGCAGTACTTC.